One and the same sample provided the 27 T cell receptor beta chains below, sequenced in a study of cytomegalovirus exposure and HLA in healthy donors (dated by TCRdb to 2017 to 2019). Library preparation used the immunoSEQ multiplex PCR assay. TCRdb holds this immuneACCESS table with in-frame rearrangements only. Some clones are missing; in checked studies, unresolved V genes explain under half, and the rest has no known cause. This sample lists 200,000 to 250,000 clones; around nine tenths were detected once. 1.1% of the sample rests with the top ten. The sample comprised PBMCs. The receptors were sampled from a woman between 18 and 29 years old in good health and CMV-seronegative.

The chain's CDR3 is CASSSRALGVKDTQYF. CDR3 coding DNA: TGTGCCAGCAGCTCGCGGGCCCTGGGAGTTAAAGATACGCAGTATTTT. The V and J genes are TRBV7-6 and TRBJ2-3, with D possibly matching TRBD2 (5 bases). The CDR3 contains 16 residues. V was cut by 4 bases and J by 5 bases, with 19 bases left in between. Germline values: CDR1 SGHVS, CDR2 FNYEAQ.

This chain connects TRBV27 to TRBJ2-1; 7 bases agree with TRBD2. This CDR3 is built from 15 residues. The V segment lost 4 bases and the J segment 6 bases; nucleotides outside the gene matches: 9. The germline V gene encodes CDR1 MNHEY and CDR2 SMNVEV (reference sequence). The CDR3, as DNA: TGTGCCAGCAGTTGGTCTAGCGGATCTCTCAATGAGCAGTTCTTC. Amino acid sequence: CASSWSSGSLNEQFF.

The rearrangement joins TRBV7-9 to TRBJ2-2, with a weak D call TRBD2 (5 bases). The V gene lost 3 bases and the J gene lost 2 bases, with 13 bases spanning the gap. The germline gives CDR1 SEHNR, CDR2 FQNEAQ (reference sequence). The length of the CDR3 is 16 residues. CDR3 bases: TGTGCCAGCAGCTTTAAGCTCACTAGTAACACCGGGGAGCTGTTTTTT. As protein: CASSFKLTSNTGELFF.

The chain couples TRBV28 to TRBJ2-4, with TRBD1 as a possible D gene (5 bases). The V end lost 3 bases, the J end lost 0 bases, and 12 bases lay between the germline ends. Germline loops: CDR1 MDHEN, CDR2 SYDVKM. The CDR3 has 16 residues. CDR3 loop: CASSFQGTLAKNIQYF. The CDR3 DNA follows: TGTGCCAGCAGTTTTCAGGGCACATTAGCCAAAAACATTCAGTACTTC. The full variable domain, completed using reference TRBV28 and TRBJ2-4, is DVKVTQSSRYLVKRTGEKVFLECVQDMDHENMFWYRQDPGLGLRLIYFSYDVKMKEKGDIPEGYSVSREKKERFSLILESASTNQTSMYLCASSFQGTLAKNIQYFGAGTRLSVL.

The CDR3 spells CASTATTENYGYTF. The CDR3, as DNA: TGTGCCAGCACTGCGACGACAGAAAACTATGGCTACACCTTC. The chain joins TRBV25-1 to TRBJ1-2, with a possible D match to TRBD1 (5 bases). This CDR3 region has 14 residues. Germline CDR1 MGHDK, CDR2 SYGVNS. Between the trimmed V and J ends, which lost 7 bases and 2 bases, there was a span of 14 bases.

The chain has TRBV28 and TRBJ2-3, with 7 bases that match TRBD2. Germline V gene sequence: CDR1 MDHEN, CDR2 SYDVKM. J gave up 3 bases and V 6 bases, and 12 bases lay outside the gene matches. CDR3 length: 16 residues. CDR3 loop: CASSQGGSGGTDTQYF. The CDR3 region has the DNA TGTGCCAGCAGCCAGGGCGGGTCGGGAGGTACAGATACGCAGTATTTT.

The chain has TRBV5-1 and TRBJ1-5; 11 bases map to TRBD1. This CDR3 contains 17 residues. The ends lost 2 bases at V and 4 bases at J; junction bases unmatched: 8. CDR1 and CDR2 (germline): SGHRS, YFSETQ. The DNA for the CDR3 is TGCGCCAGCAGCTTCCAAGGGACAGGGGGAGGGAATCAGCCCCAGCATTTT. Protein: CASSFQGTGGGNQPQHF. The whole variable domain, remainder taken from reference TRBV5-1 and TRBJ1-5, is KAGVTQTPRYLIKTRGQQVTLSCSPISGHRSVSWYQQTPGQGLQFLFEYFSETQRNKGNFPGRFSGRQFSNSRSEMNVSTLELGDSALYLCASSFQGTGGGNQPQHFGDGTRLSIL.

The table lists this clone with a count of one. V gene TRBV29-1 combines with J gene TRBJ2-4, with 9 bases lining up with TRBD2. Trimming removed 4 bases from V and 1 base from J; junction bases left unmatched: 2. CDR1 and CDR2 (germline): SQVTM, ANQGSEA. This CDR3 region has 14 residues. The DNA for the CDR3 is TGCAGCGTTGGAAGCGGGAGGGCCAAAAACATTCAGTACTTC. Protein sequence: CSVGSGRAKNIQYF.

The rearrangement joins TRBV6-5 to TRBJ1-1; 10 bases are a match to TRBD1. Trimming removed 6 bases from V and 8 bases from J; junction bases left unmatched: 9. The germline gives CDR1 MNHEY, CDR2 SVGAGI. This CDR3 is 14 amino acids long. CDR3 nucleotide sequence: TGTGCCAGCAGACTCGACAGGGGGCGAGAGGAAGCTTTCTTT. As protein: CASRLDRGREEAFF.

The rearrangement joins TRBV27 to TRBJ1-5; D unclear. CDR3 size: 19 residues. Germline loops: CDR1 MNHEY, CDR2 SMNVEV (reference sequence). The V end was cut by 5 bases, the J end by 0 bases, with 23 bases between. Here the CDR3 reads CASSPFPGSILISNQPQHF. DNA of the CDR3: TGTGCCAGCAGTCCCTTTCCGGGGTCCATCCTGATTAGCAATCAGCCCCAGCATTTT.

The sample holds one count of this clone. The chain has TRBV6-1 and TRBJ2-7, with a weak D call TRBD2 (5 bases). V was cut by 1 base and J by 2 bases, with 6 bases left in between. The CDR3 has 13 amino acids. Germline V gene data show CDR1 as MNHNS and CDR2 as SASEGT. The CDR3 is CASSEDGAYEQYF. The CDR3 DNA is TGTGCCAGCAGTGAAGACGGGGCCTACGAGCAGTACTTC.

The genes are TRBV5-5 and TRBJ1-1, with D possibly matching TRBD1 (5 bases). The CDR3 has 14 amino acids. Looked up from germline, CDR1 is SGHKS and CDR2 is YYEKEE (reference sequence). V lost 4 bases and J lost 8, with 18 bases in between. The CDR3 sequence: CASSNDLTDNEAFF. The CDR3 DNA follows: TGTGCCAGCAGCAACGACCTGACAGACAACGAAGCTTTCTTT.

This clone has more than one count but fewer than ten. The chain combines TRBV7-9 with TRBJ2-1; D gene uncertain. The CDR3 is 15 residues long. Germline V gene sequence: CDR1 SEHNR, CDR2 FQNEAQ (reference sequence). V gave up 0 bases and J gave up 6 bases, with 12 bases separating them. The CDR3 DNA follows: TGTGCCAGCAGCTTAGCCACGGCAGGCGTCAATGAGCAGTTCTTC. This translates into CASSLATAGVNEQFF.

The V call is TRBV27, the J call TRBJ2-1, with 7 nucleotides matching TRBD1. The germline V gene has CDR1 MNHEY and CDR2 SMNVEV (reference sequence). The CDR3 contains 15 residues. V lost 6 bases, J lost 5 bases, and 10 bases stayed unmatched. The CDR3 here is CASSRVGTVDNEQFF. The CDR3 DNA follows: TGTGCCAGCAGCCGCGTTGGGACAGTCGACAATGAGCAGTTCTTC.

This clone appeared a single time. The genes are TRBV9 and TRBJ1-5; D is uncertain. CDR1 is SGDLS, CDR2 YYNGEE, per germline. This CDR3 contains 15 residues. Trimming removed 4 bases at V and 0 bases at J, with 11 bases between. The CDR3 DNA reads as TGTGCCAGCAGCCCGACTTACGCTAGCAATCAGCCCCAGCATTTT. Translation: CASSPTYASNQPQHF.

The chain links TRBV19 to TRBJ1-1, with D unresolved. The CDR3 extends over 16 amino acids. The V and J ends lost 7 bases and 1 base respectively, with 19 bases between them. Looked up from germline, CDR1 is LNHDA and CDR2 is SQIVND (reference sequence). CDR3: CASNWEGGPQNTEAFF. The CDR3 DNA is TGTGCCAGTAATTGGGAGGGTGGGCCACAGAACACTGAAGCTTTCTTT.

The DNA for the CDR3 is TGTGCCTCCGGCGGACTAGCGTCCTACAATGAGCAGTTCTTC. Its protein is CASGGLASYNEQFF. The chain joins TRBV30 to TRBJ2-1; 9 bases are a match to TRBD2. CDR3 length: 14 residues. CDR1 and CDR2 from the germline V gene are GTSNPN and SVGIG (reference sequence). The V segment lost 7 bases and the J segment 1 base; nucleotides outside the gene matches: 5.

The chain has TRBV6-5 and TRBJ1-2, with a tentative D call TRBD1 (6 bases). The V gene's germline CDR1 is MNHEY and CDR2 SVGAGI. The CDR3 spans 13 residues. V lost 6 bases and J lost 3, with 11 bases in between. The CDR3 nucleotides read TGTGCCAGCAGCAACAGGGTGGACTATGGCTACACCTTC. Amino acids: CASSNRVDYGYTF.

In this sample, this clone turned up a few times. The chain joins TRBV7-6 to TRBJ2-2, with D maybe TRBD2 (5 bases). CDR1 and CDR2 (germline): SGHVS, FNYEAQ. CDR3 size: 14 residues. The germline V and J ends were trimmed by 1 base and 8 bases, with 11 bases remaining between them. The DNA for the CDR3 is TGTGCCAGCAGCTTAGGAGGGTTTGGTGGGGAGCTGTTTTTT. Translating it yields CASSLGGFGGELFF.

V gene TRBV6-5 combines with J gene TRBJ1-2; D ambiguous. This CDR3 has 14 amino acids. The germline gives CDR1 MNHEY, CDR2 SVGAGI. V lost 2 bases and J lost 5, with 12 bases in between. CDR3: CASSYGQLTYGYTF. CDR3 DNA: TGTGCCAGCAGTTACGGGCAGCTTACTTATGGCTACACCTTC.

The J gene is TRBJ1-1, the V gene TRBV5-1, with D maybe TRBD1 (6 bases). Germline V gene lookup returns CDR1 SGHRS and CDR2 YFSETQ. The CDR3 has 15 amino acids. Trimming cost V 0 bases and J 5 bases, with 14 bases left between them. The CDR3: CASSLERGGATEAFF. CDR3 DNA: TGCGCCAGCAGCTTGGAGCGCGGGGGGGCGACTGAAGCTTTCTTT. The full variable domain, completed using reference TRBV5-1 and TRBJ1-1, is KAGVTQTPRYLIKTRGQQVTLSCSPISGHRSVSWYQQTPGQGLQFLFEYFSETQRNKGNFPGRFSGRQFSNSRSEMNVSTLELGDSALYLCASSLERGGATEAFFGQGTRLTVV.

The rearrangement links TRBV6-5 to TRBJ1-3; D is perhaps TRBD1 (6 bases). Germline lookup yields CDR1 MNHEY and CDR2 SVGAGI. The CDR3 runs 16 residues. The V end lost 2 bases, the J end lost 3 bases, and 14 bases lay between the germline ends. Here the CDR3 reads CASSYGSGAGGNTIYF. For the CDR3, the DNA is TGTGCCAGCAGTTACGGTTCAGGGGCGGGTGGAAACACCATATATTTT.

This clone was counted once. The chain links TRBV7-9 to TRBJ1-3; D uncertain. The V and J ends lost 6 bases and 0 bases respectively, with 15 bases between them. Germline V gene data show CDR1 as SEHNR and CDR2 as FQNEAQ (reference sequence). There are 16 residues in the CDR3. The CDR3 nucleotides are TGTGCCAGCAGACATACCCCCCCAACCTCTGGAAACACCATATATTTT. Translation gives CASRHTPPTSGNTIYF.

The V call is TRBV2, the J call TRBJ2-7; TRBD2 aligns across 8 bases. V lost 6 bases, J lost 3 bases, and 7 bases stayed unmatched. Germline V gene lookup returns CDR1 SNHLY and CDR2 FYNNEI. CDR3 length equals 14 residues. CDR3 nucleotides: TGTGCCAGCAGCGGGACTAGTGATTTCTACGAGCAGTACTTC. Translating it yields CASSGTSDFYEQYF.

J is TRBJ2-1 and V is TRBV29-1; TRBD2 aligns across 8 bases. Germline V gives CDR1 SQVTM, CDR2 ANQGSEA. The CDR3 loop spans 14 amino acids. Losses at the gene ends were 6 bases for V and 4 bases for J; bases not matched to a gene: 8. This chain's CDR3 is CSVVTSGMYNEQFF. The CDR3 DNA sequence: TGCAGCGTAGTAACTAGCGGTATGTACAATGAGCAGTTCTTC.

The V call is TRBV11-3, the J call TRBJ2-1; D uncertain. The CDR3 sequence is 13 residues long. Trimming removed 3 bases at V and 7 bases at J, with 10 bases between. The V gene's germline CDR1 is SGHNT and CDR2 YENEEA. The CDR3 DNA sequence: TGTGCCAGCAGCTTCGGTTTAGCTAATGAGCAGTTCTTC. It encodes CASSFGLANEQFF.

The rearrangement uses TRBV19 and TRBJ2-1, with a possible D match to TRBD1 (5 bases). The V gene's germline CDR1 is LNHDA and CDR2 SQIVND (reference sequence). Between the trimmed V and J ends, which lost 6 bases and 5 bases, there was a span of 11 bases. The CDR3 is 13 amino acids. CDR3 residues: CASRSTGDNEQFF. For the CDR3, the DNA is TGTGCCAGTAGGTCCACAGGAGACAATGAGCAGTTCTTC. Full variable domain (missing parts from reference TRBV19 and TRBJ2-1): DGGITQSPKYLFRKEGQNVTLSCEQNLNHDAMYWYRQDPGQGLRLIYYSQIVNDFQKGDIAEGYSVSREKKESFPLTVTSAQKNPTAFYLCASRSTGDNEQFFGPGTRLTVL.